The 20 T cell receptor beta chains below were found in one sample sequenced in a study of early T cells in non-severe SARS-CoV-2 infection. TCRdb itself ran the 5' RACE reads through MiXCR, one entry per CDR3 protein. Among fewer than 65,000 distinct CDR3 sequences listed, approximately 5.9% were seen once. The input for sequencing was whole blood, taken at baseline. The source of these receptors is an adult who was a healthcare worker with PCR-confirmed SARS-CoV-2 infection or an uninfected control (not recorded which).

This clonotype was detected only a few times. V is TRBV7-2 and J is TRBJ1-2; TRBD1 agrees at 9 bases. The CDR3 consists of 14 residues. Per germline, CDR1 SGHTA and CDR2 FQGNSA. After removal of 4 bases from V and 3 bases from J, the junction contained 3 bases not matched to a gene. The CDR3 region has the DNA TGTGCCAGCAGCTCCACAGGGGGCGACTATGGCTACACCTTC. It is translated as CASSSTGGDYGYTF.

This clonotype showed up many times. The chain has TRBV29-1 and TRBJ2-1, with a possible D match to TRBD2 (6 bases). Germline assignment: CDR1 SQVTM and CDR2 ANQGSEA. V lost 4 bases and J 5 bases, leaving 12 bases between the germline ends. This CDR3 is 13 amino acids long. This CDR3 reads CSVGNGRDNEQFF. CDR3 DNA: TGCAGCGTTGGGAACGGGAGAGACAATGAGCAGTTCTTC.

This clonotype was seen a few times. This chain connects TRBV5-1 to TRBJ1-4, with no clear D. CDR1 is SGHRS, CDR2 YFSETQ, per germline. Between the trimmed V and J ends, which lost 1 base and 0 bases, there was a span of 10 bases. This CDR3 has 16 residues. The CDR3 DNA sequence: TGCGCCAGCAGCTTGTACAATAGGGCAACTAATGAAAAACTGTTTTTT. This codes for CASSLYNRATNEKLFF.

The sample holds many counts of this clonotype. The chain combines TRBV29-1 with TRBJ1-1, with TRBD1 as a possible D gene (6 bases). Germline values: CDR1 SQVTM, CDR2 ANQGSEA. The V end was cut by 6 bases, the J end by 2 bases, with 13 bases between. The CDR3 has 13 amino acids. In nucleotides, the CDR3 is TGCAGCGTCGTGACAGGCGCTAACACTGAAGCTTTCTTT. Protein: CSVVTGANTEAFF.

This clonotype was counted only a few times. The chain joins TRBV3-1 to TRBJ2-1, with D possibly TRBD2 on 5 matching bases. Germline assignment: CDR1 LGHDT and CDR2 YNNKEL (reference sequence). This CDR3 is built from 13 residues. Between the trimmed V and J ends, which lost 4 bases and 5 bases, there was a span of 9 bases. The CDR3 loop is CASSPDLDNEQFF. The CDR3 DNA is TGTGCCAGCAGCCCGGACTTGGACAATGAGCAGTTCTTC.

This clonotype was seen only a few times. This chain joins TRBV15 and TRBJ2-3; the match to TRBD2 covers 7 bases. The germline CDR1 and CDR2 sequences are LNHNV and YYDKDF (reference sequence). J gave up 4 bases and V 0 bases, and 1 base lay outside the gene matches. The CDR3 is 14 amino acids. CDR3 sequence reads: CATSRDAGADTQYF. DNA for the CDR3: TGTGCCACCAGCAGAGATGCGGGAGCAGATACGCAGTATTTT.

This clonotype was recorded at least ten times. The chain combines TRBV7-2 with TRBJ1-1, with 8 bases fitting TRBD1. The length of the CDR3 is 15 residues. CDR1 and CDR2 from the germline V gene are SGHTA and FQGNSA. Unmatched junction bases numbered 7, after V lost 4 bases and J lost 3 bases. In DNA, the CDR3 is TGTGCCAGCAGCTCCCAGGGGGCTTTCGACACTGAAGCTTTCTTT. This gives the protein CASSSQGAFDTEAFF.

In this sample, this clonotype turned up many times. The J gene is TRBJ2-3, the V gene TRBV7-6, with D possibly matching TRBD1 (5 bases). There are 15 residues in the CDR3. Per the germline V gene, CDR1 is SGHVS and CDR2 is FNYEAQ. V shed 5 bases and J shed 0 bases, with 12 bases lying between them. The chain's CDR3 is CASSPDPGSTDTQYF. DNA for the CDR3: TGTGCCAGCAGCCCAGACCCAGGGAGCACAGATACGCAGTATTTT.

The table lists this clonotype with a few counts. The rearrangement uses TRBV30 and TRBJ1-1; tentative D call: TRBD1 (5 bases). The CDR3 has 13 residues. Trimming took off 6 bases at V and 0 bases at J, with 11 bases between the two ends. Germline V lookup: CDR1 GTSNPN, CDR2 SVGIG (reference sequence). The CDR3 loop reads CACDSAMNTEAFF. The CDR3 DNA reads as TGTGCCTGCGACAGCGCAATGAACACTGAAGCTTTCTTT. Together with reference TRBV30 and TRBJ1-1, the CDR3 gives the full variable domain: SQTIHQWPATLVQPVGSPLSLECTVEGTSNPNLYWYRQAAGRGLQLLFYSVGIGQISSEVPQNLSASRPQDRQFILSSKKLLLSDSGFYLCACDSAMNTEAFFGQGTRLTVV.

This clonotype was picked up many times. This chain connects TRBV20-1 to TRBJ1-2; unclear D gene. V was clipped by 6 bases and J by 7 bases, with 18 bases between them. The CDR3 contains 13 residues. Germline CDR1 is DFQATT and CDR2 is SNEGSKA (reference sequence). CDR3: CSANPGGFGGYTF. The CDR3 DNA follows: TGCAGTGCAAACCCTGGAGGGTTCGGTGGCTACACCTTC.

This clonotype was observed many times. The chain uses TRBV19 and TRBJ1-5, with 7 bases that match TRBD1. The CDR3 contains 13 residues. J lost 6 bases, V lost 5 bases, and 4 bases had no gene match. The germline CDR1 and CDR2 sequences are LNHDA and SQIVND (reference sequence). The CDR3 reads CASSGQVGQPQHF. As DNA, the CDR3 is TGTGCCAGTAGTGGACAGGTGGGTCAGCCCCAGCATTTT.

This clonotype was found many times. The J gene is TRBJ1-5, the V gene TRBV29-1; 7 bases line up with TRBD1. The CDR3 runs 14 residues. Trimming took 4 bases from V and 4 from J; bases not matched to a gene: 7. Germline values: CDR1 SQVTM, CDR2 ANQGSEA. The CDR3 region is CSVAEGGRNQPQHF. CDR3 sequence (DNA): TGCAGCGTTGCCGAAGGGGGCCGGAATCAGCCCCAGCATTTT.

The chain joins TRBV29-1 to TRBJ2-5; 9 bases are shared with TRBD1. V shed 4 bases and J 5 bases; nucleotides not matched to a gene: 5. Germline CDR1 and CDR2: SQVTM and ANQGSEA. The length of the CDR3 is 13 residues. The CDR3 DNA is TGCAGCGTTGCCCGGGACAGGGATGAGACCCAGTACTTC. It yields the protein CSVARDRDETQYF.

The chain has TRBV5-1 and TRBJ1-1, with D possibly matching TRBD1 (5 bases). V was clipped by 1 base and J by 1 base, with 8 bases between them. The CDR3 extends over 14 amino acids. Germline CDR1 reads SGHRS; CDR2 reads YFSETQ. The CDR3 loop is CASSLLGENTEAFF. The CDR3, as DNA: TGCGCCAGCAGCTTGTTGGGGGAGAACACTGAAGCTTTCTTT.

This clonotype has at least ten counts. The J gene is TRBJ1-1, the V gene TRBV10-3; D unclear. Germline CDR1 ENHRY, CDR2 SYGVKD. Trimming stripped 3 bases from V and 3 bases from J, with 11 bases between. The CDR3 is 14 residues long. CDR3 loop: CAISERESDTEAFF. CDR3 DNA: TGTGCCATCAGTGAAAGGGAGTCGGACACTGAAGCTTTCTTT.

The chain recombines TRBV4-1 with TRBJ1-4; weak D call: TRBD1 (6 bases). Germline V gene lookup returns CDR1 MGHRA and CDR2 YSYEKL. V was pared by 3 bases and J by 7 bases, with 15 bases between. The CDR3 has 15 residues. CDR3 protein: CASSQQGSGSEKLFF. CDR3 coding DNA: TGCGCCAGCAGCCAGCAGGGGAGTGGGAGTGAAAAACTGTTTTTT.

This clonotype was found many times. The rearrangement uses TRBV6-6 and TRBJ1-6; D call uncertain. CDR1 MNHNY and CDR2 SVGAGI come from the germline V gene (reference sequence). V lost 6 bases, J lost 0 bases, and 12 bases lay in between. The CDR3 runs 16 residues. Here the CDR3 reads CASSTRESSYNSPLHF. The CDR3, as DNA: TGTGCCAGCAGCACCCGGGAGAGCTCCTATAATTCACCCCTCCACTTT.

The chain couples TRBV10-1 to TRBJ2-7, with 7 bases matching TRBD1. Germline CDR1 is WNHNN and CDR2 is SYGVQD (reference sequence). V shed 5 bases, J shed 6 bases, and the junction held 10 bases outside the gene matches. CDR3 length: 14 amino acids. CDR3 loop: CASSKGQTPAEQYF. The CDR3 DNA reads TGCGCCAGCAGTAAGGGACAGACTCCCGCCGAGCAGTACTTC.

This clonotype was recorded a few times. V usage is TRBV2 and J usage is TRBJ2-3, with 8 nucleotides matching TRBD1. The CDR3 totals 13 residues. Germline CDR1 is SNHLY and CDR2 is FYNNEI. Losses at the gene ends were 6 bases for V and 5 bases for J; bases not matched to a gene: 4. CDR3: CASRGQAVDTQYF. CDR3 bases: TGTGCCAGCAGGGGACAGGCCGTAGATACGCAGTATTTT.

This clonotype was counted at least ten times. The chain recombines TRBV20-1 with TRBJ2-1; D is uncertain. This CDR3 comprises 11 residues. Trimming stripped 4 bases from V and 4 bases from J, with 5 bases between. CDR1 DFQATT and CDR2 SNEGSKA come from the germline V gene (reference sequence). The CDR3 here is CSAIGYNEQFF. Written as DNA, the CDR3 is TGCAGTGCTATAGGGTACAATGAGCAGTTCTTC.